The 10 T cell receptor beta chains reported below all come from one sample, sequenced in a study of response to subunit inactivated influenza vaccine. TCRdb passed the RT-PCR reads through MiXCR, listing each CDR3 protein once. There are about 500,000 distinct CDR3 sequences in the sample; 10% to 15% occur only once, and around 13% lies in the top ten. The source material was PBMCs from blood, sampled 40 to 50 days after vaccination. These receptors all stem from a middle-aged man who received an inactivated influenza vaccine.

Only a few counts were recorded for this clonotype. The chain links TRBV20-1 to TRBJ2-7; the D gene is possibly TRBD2 (5 bases). The CDR3 consists of 13 residues. Germline CDR1 is DFQATT and CDR2 is SNEGSKA (reference sequence). The ends were cut back, 7 bases at V and 3 bases at J, with 16 bases in the middle. CDR3 sequence (DNA): TGCAGTGTTCCCTCCTCACGGGGCTACGAGCAGTACTTC. The encoded protein is CSVPSSRGYEQYF.

This clonotype came up many times. CDR3 amino acids: CASSLAGAYMDIQYF. As DNA, the CDR3 is TGTGCCAGCAGTTTAGCAGGGGCGTATATGGACATTCAGTACTTC. The gene calls are TRBV12-3 or TRBV12-4 and TRBJ2-4; a possible D gene is TRBD1 (5 bases). V lost 0 bases and J lost 8, with 14 bases in between. The CDR3 totals 15 residues.

This clonotype was picked up a small number of times. CDR3 nucleotide sequence: TGTGCCAGCTCACCTCGGGGGACCCATACGAGGGGCTACACCTTC. Encoded protein: CASSPRGTHTRGYTF. The chain links TRBV18 to TRBJ1-2; D might be TRBD1 (5 bases). This CDR3 region has 15 residues. The germline V gene has CDR1 KGHSH and CDR2 LQKENI. V was cut by 3 bases and J by 8 bases, with 19 bases left in between.

This clonotype was recorded a few times. The V call is TRBV11-2, the J call TRBJ2-1; 9 bases agree with TRBD1. The CDR3 has 17 amino acids. Trimming at V came to 3 bases and at J to 4 bases, leaving 10 bases not matched to a gene. Germline loops: CDR1 SGHAT, CDR2 FQNNGV. The CDR3 DNA is TGTGCCAGCAGCTTTTTGGGACAGGGACTTTCGTACAATGAGCAGTTCTTC. Its protein is CASSFLGQGLSYNEQFF. Full variable domain (missing parts from reference TRBV11-2 and TRBJ2-1): EAGVAQSPRYKIIEKRQSVAFWCNPISGHATLYWYQQILGQGPKLLIQFQNNGVVDDSQLPKDRFSAERLKGVDSTLKIQPAKLEDSAVYLCASSFLGQGLSYNEQFFGPGTRLTVL.

The genes are TRBV7-3 and TRBJ2-1; 8 bases are shared with TRBD1. The CDR3 covers 16 residues. The V gene's germline CDR1 is SGHTA and CDR2 FQGTGA. Trimming removed 4 bases from V and 7 bases from J; junction bases left unmatched: 12. This CDR3 reads CASSSGRTGIRNEQFF. In DNA form, the CDR3 reads TGTGCCAGCAGCTCCGGCCGGACAGGGATCAGGAATGAGCAGTTCTTC.

The sample holds a few counts of this clonotype. The chain recombines TRBV15 with TRBJ2-1; the D is unclear. V dropped 0 bases and J dropped 6 bases, with 12 bases sitting between them. CDR1 and CDR2 from the germline V gene are LNHNV and YYDKDF (reference sequence). CDR3 length: 15 residues. In DNA, the CDR3 is TGTGCCACCAGCAGAGATCTGAGTAGACTCAATGAGCAGTTCTTC. It translates to CATSRDLSRLNEQFF.

The chain links TRBV6-5 to TRBJ2-7; tentative D call: TRBD1 (6 bases). V was shortened by 4 bases and J by 3 bases, with 13 bases between the two germline ends. The length of the CDR3 is 14 residues. From germline, CDR1 is MNHEY and CDR2 SVGAGI. CDR3 region: CASSLSLGGYEQYF. In DNA, the CDR3 is TGTGCCAGCAGTTTGAGCCTAGGGGGCTACGAGCAGTACTTC.

This clonotype was counted a few times. The rearrangement uses TRBV12-3 or TRBV12-4 and TRBJ1-5; D ambiguous. Trimming removed 5 bases from V and 1 base from J, with 15 bases in between. The CDR3 is 16 amino acids. The CDR3 DNA sequence: TGTGCCAGCAGTCCGACCCCTATAGGGAGCAATCAGCCCCAGCATTTT. It yields the protein CASSPTPIGSNQPQHF.

The chain uses TRBV6-2 or TRBV6-3 and TRBJ2-7, with 7 bases matching TRBD2. The CDR3 covers 16 residues. The trim removed 0 bases at V and 2 bases at J, leaving 7 bases unmatched. Germline V gene sequence: CDR1 MNHEY, CDR2 SVGEGT. The CDR3 nucleotides are TGTGCCAGCAGTTACTCGCGCGCTAGCGGAACCTACGAGCAGTACTTC. Translating gives CASSYSRASGTYEQYF.

This clonotype was seen ten or more times. V usage is TRBV11-2 and J usage is TRBJ2-3; a possible D gene is TRBD2 (6 bases). Germline CDR1 is SGHAT and CDR2 is FQNNGV. This CDR3 comprises 16 residues. V gave up 2 bases and J gave up 7 bases, with 19 bases separating them. CDR3 nucleotides: TGTGCCAGCAGCTTATTCGGGGGACTCCCGGGGAATACGCAGTATTTT. Amino acid sequence: CASSLFGGLPGNTQYF. Full variable domain (rest looked up from reference TRBV11-2 and TRBJ2-3): EAGVAQSPRYKIIEKRQSVAFWCNPISGHATLYWYQQILGQGPKLLIQFQNNGVVDDSQLPKDRFSAERLKGVDSTLKIQPAKLEDSAVYLCASSLFGGLPGNTQYFGPGTRLTVL.